This T cell receptor beta chain was observed in a study of Graves' ophthalmopathy and Graves' hyperthyroidism. Study information: There was a collection of peripheral blood at initial diagnosis, before any treatment.

Transcripts of RNA were the source for amplifying TCR beta CDR3 regions. First-round RT-PCR employed HTBI primers, with a second-round multiplex PCR after it. Via MiXCR, TCRdb re-called the multiplex PCR reads, giving one row per CDR3 protein. The data hold under 350,000 distinct CDR3 sequences, with about 17% observed a single time. A duration under 3 months, NOSPECS ≥4, CAS ≥3 and moderate-to-severe activity characterized the donors with ophthalmopathy. Fresh peripheral blood (about 9 ml) yielded the PBMCs. This clonotype has at least ten counts. Its matching antigen is unknown. Whole-study findings and limits: Appearing in blood as well were most expanded thyroid clonotypes above 0.001 frequency.

This CDR3 region has 15 residues. Germline V gene lookup returns CDR1 SGHAT and CDR2 FQNNGV. V lost 0 bases and J 1 base, leaving 9 bases between the germline ends. The J gene is TRBJ2-5, the V gene TRBV11-2; D is unclear. The specimen was peripheral blood. This TCR derives from an adult man with Graves' ophthalmopathy. CDR3 DNA: TGTGCCAGCAGCTTAGAATGGCAGACCCAAGAGACCCAGTACTTC. Protein product: CASSLEWQTQETQYF.